The 28 T cell receptor beta chains below were found in one sample sequenced in a study of cytomegalovirus exposure and HLA in healthy donors. PCR employed 60 Vbeta and 13 Jbeta primers. This table comes from immunoSEQ multiplex PCR, and its TCRdb copy is limited to in-frame clones, with some not included. The sample carries some 160,000 clones, approximately 77% recorded once. The material sequenced was PBMCs. Receptors were obtained from a man in his forties or fifties in good health and CMV-seropositive.

Regarding this clone: A read error may produce the germline difference seen at one junction end. The chain joins TRBV9 to TRBJ2-4; 10 nucleotides align to TRBD2. Per the germline V gene, CDR1 is SGDLS and CDR2 is YYNGEE. This CDR3 region has 16 residues. In nucleotides, the CDR3 is TGTGCCAGCAGCCGGGGGAGCGGGGGGGCCATAAACATTCAGTACTTC. Residues: CASSRGSGGAINIQYF.

The chain has TRBV28 and TRBJ1-5; 10 bases match TRBD1. The CDR3 is 13 amino acids. Germline CDR1 and CDR2: MDHEN and SYDVKM. This chain's CDR3 is CTSGQGSGQPQHF. CDR3 DNA sequence: TGTACCTCGGGACAGGGGAGCGGTCAGCCCCAGCATTTT.

On this clone itself: Additional DNA sequences in this sample encode the identical CDR3. This chain joins TRBV11-2 and TRBJ2-3, with 7 bases identical to TRBD1. Germline CDR1 and CDR2: SGHAT and FQNNGV. The V segment lost 3 bases and the J segment 5 bases; nucleotides outside the gene matches: 8. The CDR3 length is 15 residues. CDR3 bases: TGTGCCAGCAGCTTCCCCGGGACAGAAAAAGATACGCAGTATTTT. Translation: CASSFPGTEKDTQYF.

The chain couples TRBV13 to TRBJ1-1; a weak D match, TRBD1 (5 bases). The CDR3 has 13 residues. Germline V gives CDR1 PRHDT, CDR2 FYEKMQ (reference sequence). The germline V and J ends were trimmed by 4 bases and 4 bases, with 10 bases remaining between them. DNA for the CDR3: TGTGCCAGCAGCTCAGGGAGGCGCACTGAAGCTTTCTTT. Protein: CASSSGRRTEAFF.

This clone showed up many times. J is TRBJ1-6 and V is TRBV6-1; 8 bases align to TRBD1. Germline V gives CDR1 MNHNS, CDR2 SASEGT. The CDR3 runs to 15 residues. V shed 1 base and J 9 bases; nucleotides not matched to a gene: 5. Here the CDR3 DNA reads TGTGCCAGCAGTGAAGAGGCAGGGGGCTCTTCACCCCTCCACTTT. It codes for CASSEEAGGSSPLHF.

This sequence joins TRBV7-2 and TRBJ2-2, with 12 bases identical to TRBD1. Unmatched junction bases numbered 8, after V lost 2 bases and J lost 7 bases. CDR3 length: 17 residues. Per the germline V gene, CDR1 is SGHTA and CDR2 is FQGNSA. The CDR3 region is CASSLNRDRGLNGELFF. The CDR3 DNA follows: TGTGCCAGCAGCTTAAACCGGGACAGGGGGCTTAACGGGGAGCTGTTTTTT.

V gene TRBV5-1 combines with J gene TRBJ1-5, with D hard to call. CDR3 length: 15 residues. V lost 0 bases to trimming and J lost 2 bases, with 9 bases between them. The germline V gene has CDR1 SGHRS and CDR2 YFSETQ. The CDR3 nucleotides read TGCGCCAGCAGCTTGGGGGCGAGTGGCAATCAGCCCCAGCATTTT. Translated: CASSLGASGNQPQHF.

This sequence joins TRBV19 and TRBJ2-7, with D perhaps TRBD2 (6 bases). V shed 5 bases and J shed 3 bases, with 14 bases lying between them. The length of the CDR3 is 14 residues. The germline V gene has CDR1 LNHDA and CDR2 SQIVND (reference sequence). The CDR3, as DNA: TGTGCCAGTAGTCCCCGGGAGCGCCGCTACGAGCAGTACTTC. This sequence encodes CASSPRERRYEQYF.

The J gene is TRBJ2-7, the V gene TRBV5-3, with 12 bases lining up with TRBD2. TRBV5-3 is an ORF, with its function uncertain. The V gene end was trimmed by 0 bases and the J gene end by 4 bases; junction bases not matched to a gene: 8. This CDR3 has 17 residues. The CDR3 DNA reads as TGTGCCAGAAGCTTGGACCTAGCGGGGGGGCAAAAGTACGAGCAGTACTTC. As protein: CARSLDLAGGQKYEQYF.

The gene calls are TRBV6-5 and TRBJ2-7, with a possible D match to TRBD1 (6 bases). The CDR3 is 14 residues long. The germline V gene encodes CDR1 MNHEY and CDR2 SVGAGI. V shed 6 bases and J shed 3 bases, with 15 bases lying between them. In DNA, the CDR3 is TGTGCCAGCAGCCAGGGGTGGGGTAGCTACGAGCAGTACTTC. As protein: CASSQGWGSYEQYF.

The gene calls are TRBV19 and TRBJ1-2; 7 nucleotides line up with TRBD1. Germline CDR1 reads LNHDA; CDR2 reads SQIVND (reference sequence). J lost 1 base, V lost 6 bases, and 5 bases had no gene match. This CDR3 has 14 residues. CDR3 in DNA: TGTGCCAGTAGAAGGGGGCCGGGTAACTATGGCTACACCTTC. Translation gives CASRRGPGNYGYTF. Full variable domain (remainder filled in from reference TRBV19 and TRBJ1-2): DGGITQSPKYLFRKEGQNVTLSCEQNLNHDAMYWYRQDPGQGLRLIYYSQIVNDFQKGDIAEGYSVSREKKESFPLTVTSAQKNPTAFYLCASRRGPGNYGYTFGSGTRLTVV.

V is TRBV19 and J is TRBJ1-4; TRBD1 might be the D (5 bases). The germline CDR1 and CDR2 sequences are LNHDA and SQIVND (reference sequence). Between the trimmed V and J ends, which lost 7 bases and 4 bases, there was a span of 16 bases. There are 15 residues in the CDR3. This CDR3 reads CASMDTQNYNEKLFF. CDR3 coding DNA: TGTGCCAGTATGGACACCCAGAACTATAATGAAAAACTGTTTTTT.

This rearrangement joins TRBV9 to TRBJ1-4; D is uncertain. The CDR3 has 15 amino acids. V was pared by 2 bases and J by 0 bases, with 8 bases between. Germline loops: CDR1 SGDLS, CDR2 YYNGEE. CDR3 amino acids: CASSVQAATNEKLFF. CDR3 coding DNA: TGTGCCAGCAGCGTCCAGGCCGCAACTAATGAAAAACTGTTTTTT.

The V and J genes are TRBV7-8 and TRBJ2-7; 8 bases are shared with TRBD2. Looked up from germline, CDR1 is SGHVS and CDR2 is FQNEAQ. This CDR3 spans 16 amino acids. With V trimmed by 2 bases and J by 4 bases, 10 bases remained unmatched. As DNA, the CDR3 is TGTGCCAGCAGCTTAAGGGCCCCCAGCGGGGGATACGAGCAGTACTTC. Amino acid sequence: CASSLRAPSGGYEQYF.

CDR3 DNA: TGTGCCACCAGCAGAGCCGGGACAGGGAATGAAAAACTGTTTTTT. Translation gives CATSRAGTGNEKLFF. The V and J genes are TRBV15 and TRBJ1-4, with 9 nucleotides matching TRBD1. Germline CDR1 is LNHNV and CDR2 is YYDKDF (reference sequence). There are 15 residues in the CDR3. V lost 1 base to trimming and J lost 5 bases; unmatched junction nucleotides: 2. Supplemented by reference TRBV15 and TRBJ1-4, the full variable domain reads DAMVIQNPRYQVTQFGKPVTLSCSQTLNHNVMYWYQQKSSQAPKLLFHYYDKDFNNEADTPDNFQSRRPNTSFCFLDIRSPGLGDTAMYLCATSRAGTGNEKLFFGSGTQLSVL.

This clone was detected only once. This rearrangement joins TRBV10-1 to TRBJ2-3; 13 bases fit TRBD2. The V gene end was trimmed by 6 bases and the J gene end by 1 base; junction bases not matched to a gene: 7. CDR3 length: 17 residues. Per the germline V gene, CDR1 is WNHNN and CDR2 is SYGVQD (reference sequence). CDR3 amino acids: CASSLTGTSGGTDTQYF. CDR3 DNA sequence: TGCGCCAGCAGCCTTACAGGGACTAGCGGGGGCACAGATACGCAGTATTTT.

This CDR3 reads CSVGQGSGNQPQHF. The CDR3 coding sequence is TGCAGCGTTGGACAGGGATCCGGCAATCAGCCCCAGCATTTT. The chain combines TRBV29-1 with TRBJ1-5, with 7 bases that match TRBD1. Trimming removed 4 bases from V and 2 bases from J; junction bases left unmatched: 5. CDR1 is SQVTM, CDR2 ANQGSEA, per germline. The CDR3 loop spans 14 amino acids.

The chain recombines TRBV18 with TRBJ1-5, with D perhaps matching TRBD1 (5 bases). Germline V gene lookup returns CDR1 KGHSH and CDR2 LQKENI. V was clipped by 0 bases and J by 7 bases, with 13 bases between them. The CDR3 is 15 residues long. The CDR3 bases are TGTGCCAGCTCACCACCGGGAGGAGGGGTCCAGCCCCAGCATTTT. Protein product: CASSPPGGGVQPQHF.

The CDR3: CASSGGTGRSGYEQYF. The CDR3 region has the DNA TGCGCCAGCAGCGGCGGGACAGGGAGGTCAGGCTACGAGCAGTACTTC. The chain couples TRBV5-1 to TRBJ2-7, with TRBD1 matching over 9 bases. Germline V gives CDR1 SGHRS, CDR2 YFSETQ. J gave up 3 bases and V 4 bases, and 11 bases lay outside the gene matches. The CDR3 sequence is 16 residues long.

The chain has TRBV2 and TRBJ2-3; 9 nucleotides agree with TRBD2. The ends lost 10 bases at V and 2 bases at J; junction bases unmatched: 10. CDR1 and CDR2 (germline): SNHLY, FYNNEI. CDR3 length: 15 residues. The CDR3 spells CAIPKRGATTDTQYF. The CDR3, as DNA: TGTGCCATACCTAAGCGGGGGGCCACCACAGATACGCAGTATTTT. Together with reference TRBV2 and TRBJ2-3, the CDR3 gives the full variable domain: EPEVTQTPSHQVTQMGQEVILRCVPISNHLYFYWYRQILGQKVEFLVSFYNNEISEKSEIFDDQFSVERPDGSNFTLKIRSTKLEDSAMYFCAIPKRGATTDTQYFGPGTRLTVL.

This clone was seen a few times. The CDR3 DNA is TGCGCCAGCGCGAGAGGGGGCTTGGGCACTGAAGCTTTCTTT. Translated: CASARGGLGTEAFF. V is TRBV10-1 and J is TRBJ1-1; TRBD1 matches at 7 bases. This CDR3 has 14 residues. The germline V gene encodes CDR1 WNHNN and CDR2 SYGVQD (reference sequence). V was pared by 8 bases and J by 4 bases, with 10 bases of the junction left unmatched.

The rearrangement uses TRBV2 and TRBJ2-5, with D possibly TRBD1 on 6 matching bases. Looked up from germline, CDR1 is SNHLY and CDR2 is FYNNEI. V dropped 5 bases and J dropped 3 bases, with 10 bases sitting between them. The CDR3 is made up of 13 amino acids. The CDR3 coding sequence is TGTGCCAGCAGTCGGACAGTAAAAGAGACCCAGTACTTC. As protein: CASSRTVKETQYF.

Details on this clone: The junction shows a germline mismatch at one end, possibly a read error. V and J are TRBV6-5 and TRBJ1-5; no reliable D call. Germline CDR1 is MNHEY and CDR2 is SVGAGI. The CDR3 contains 14 residues. The CDR3 here is CTSSYSPIDQPQHF. The CDR3 region has the DNA TGTACCAGCAGTTACTCGCCCATAGATCAGCCCCAGCATTTT.

The V and J genes are TRBV5-3 and TRBJ1-4; D call uncertain. TRBV5-3 is annotated as an ORF whose role is uncertain. This CDR3 has 13 amino acids. Trimming cost V 5 bases and J 2 bases, with 7 bases left between them. The DNA for the CDR3 is TGTGCCAGAAGGGCCGGGACTAATGAAAAACTGTTTTTT. Protein sequence: CARRAGTNEKLFF.

This chain connects TRBV6-5 to TRBJ2-7, with a weak D call TRBD2 (5 bases). The CDR3 runs to 15 residues. Trimming took 1 base from V and 2 from J, leaving 12 bases between them. Germline lookup yields CDR1 MNHEY and CDR2 SVGAGI. CDR3 sequence reads: CASSYYPGNTYEQYF. CDR3 coding DNA: TGTGCCAGCAGTTACTACCCCGGGAATACCTACGAGCAGTACTTC.

J is TRBJ2-5 and V is TRBV7-9; D remains ambiguous. Germline values: CDR1 SEHNR, CDR2 FQNEAQ (reference sequence). This CDR3 spans 12 amino acids. Trimming left V 3 bases short and J 5 bases short, with 7 bases between. Here the CDR3 reads CASSFSLETQYF. The CDR3 DNA follows: TGTGCCAGCAGCTTCAGTTTGGAGACCCAGTACTTC.

This clone was detected only once. The chain joins TRBV27 to TRBJ1-2, with D tentatively TRBD1 (5 bases). The CDR3 is 12 amino acids. In germline, CDR1 is MNHEY, CDR2 SMNVEV (reference sequence). Trimming stripped 5 bases from V and 8 bases from J, with 12 bases between. The CDR3 DNA reads TGTGCCAGCAGTACGCAGGGTCTGGGCTACACCTTC. Translated, it gives CASSTQGLGYTF.

A few counts support this clone. CDR3 DNA: TGTGCCAGTAGCCTGTATAGATCGGGATTAGGTTACAATGAGCAGTTCTTC. Translation: CASSLYRSGLGYNEQFF. The chain carries TRBV19 and TRBJ2-1, with D maybe TRBD2 (5 bases). The V gene's germline CDR1 is LNHDA and CDR2 SQIVND (reference sequence). The ends were cut back, 6 bases at V and 4 bases at J, with 22 bases in the middle. This CDR3 spans 17 amino acids.